This T cell receptor beta chain was sequenced for a study of early T cells in non-severe SARS-CoV-2 infection. Study-level background: Sequencing of bulk RNA from unsorted whole blood was done, without chain pairing. General study results and limits: Sequences matched to VDJdb favored anti-spike CD8 responses, while private and CD4 specificities were missed.

In the library, individual cDNA molecules carried attached unique molecular identifiers. In TCRdb, the 5' RACE reads were re-called with MiXCR into one record per CDR3 protein. The sample has about 87,000 distinct CDR3 sequences; 14% are singletons. V dropped 3 bases and J dropped 5 bases, with 20 bases sitting between them. This CDR3 is built from 16 residues. Germline V gene sequence: CDR1 SGHNT, CDR2 YYREEE (reference sequence). This clonotype was recorded many times. Its antigen remains unknown. The sequence was obtained from an adult who was a healthcare worker with PCR-confirmed SARS-CoV-2 infection or an uninfected control (not recorded which). The V and J genes are TRBV5-4 and TRBJ1-1, with D uncertain. The source material was whole blood. The CDR3 sequence is CASSSDAGGARTEAFF. In DNA form, the CDR3 reads TGTGCCAGCAGCTCCGACGCCGGAGGTGCTAGAACTGAAGCTTTCTTT.